The TCR beta chain described here comes from a study of cytomegalovirus exposure and HLA in healthy donors. From germline, CDR1 is LGHNA and CDR2 YNFKEQ. V lost 10 bases and J lost 1; bases outside the gene matches: 3. The CDR3 runs 15 residues. Healthy bone marrow donors made up the donors. Researchers ran the PCR with 60 Vbeta and 13 Jbeta primers. Clones were read by immunoSEQ multiplex PCR, and TCRdb kept only the in-frame ones, dropping some. Of hundreds of thousands of clones in the sample, approximately 84% were seen once. The sequenced material came from PBMCs. The rearrangement joins TRBV4-2 to TRBJ2-4, with 14 bases identical to TRBD2. This sequence originates from a girl aged 2 to 9 in good health and CMV-seronegative. The CDR3 here is CAIGTSGSAKNIQYF. The CDR3 region has the DNA TGTGCCATTGGGACTAGCGGGAGCGCCAAAAACATTCAGTACTTC.